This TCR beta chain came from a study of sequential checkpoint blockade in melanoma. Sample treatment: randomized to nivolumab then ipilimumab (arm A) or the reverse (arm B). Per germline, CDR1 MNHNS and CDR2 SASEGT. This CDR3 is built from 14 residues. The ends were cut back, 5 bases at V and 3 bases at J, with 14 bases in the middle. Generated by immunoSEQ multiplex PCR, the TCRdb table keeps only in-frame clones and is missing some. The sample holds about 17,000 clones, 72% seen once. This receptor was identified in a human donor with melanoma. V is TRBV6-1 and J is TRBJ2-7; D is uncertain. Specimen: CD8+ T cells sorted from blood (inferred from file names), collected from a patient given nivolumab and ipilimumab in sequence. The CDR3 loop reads CASSYSNDDYEQYF. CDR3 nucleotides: TGTGCCAGCAGTTATAGTAATGATGACTACGAGCAGTACTTC.